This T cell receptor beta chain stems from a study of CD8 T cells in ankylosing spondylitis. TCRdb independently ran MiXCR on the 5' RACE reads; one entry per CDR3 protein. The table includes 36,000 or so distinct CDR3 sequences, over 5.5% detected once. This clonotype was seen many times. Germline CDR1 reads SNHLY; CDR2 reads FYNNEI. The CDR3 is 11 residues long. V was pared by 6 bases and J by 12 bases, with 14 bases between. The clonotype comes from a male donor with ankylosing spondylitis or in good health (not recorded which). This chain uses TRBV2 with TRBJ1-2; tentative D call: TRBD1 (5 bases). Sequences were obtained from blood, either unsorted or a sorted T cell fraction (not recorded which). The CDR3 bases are TGTGCCAGCAGACTACAGGCCCCCCACACCTTC. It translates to CASRLQAPHTF.